Listed below are T cell receptor beta chains from one sample, sequenced in a study of CD8+ T cells in alopecia areata. Measured with immunoSEQ multiplex PCR; TCRdb has only the in-frame clones, and not every one. The sample yields 120,000 to 150,000 clones, around 86% seen once. This specimen consisted of CD8+ T cells sorted from blood, obtained at week 4, from a patient treated with tofacitinib. The receptors originated from a human donor with alopecia areata. Each CDR3 is given with its conserved first and last residue. The order of the fields is clone size, J gene, V gene, D gene, CDR3 DNA, CDR3 protein. The D gene is left open where the match is weak. Clone size is shown for a subset of rows, as once, few, many or a class of expanded clone.

size: NA
J: TRBJ1-2
V: TRBV7-9
D: NA
DNA: TGTGCCAGCAGCTTAGCCCCAGGCGACGGCTACACCTTC
CDR3: CASSLAPGDGYTF

size: NA
J: TRBJ1-5
V: TRBV6-6
D: TRBD1
DNA: TGTGCCAGCAGTCCGGACAGGACTAATCAGCCCCAGCATTTT
CDR3: CASSPDRTNQPQHF

size: NA
J: TRBJ2-7
V: TRBV20-1
D: NA
DNA: TGCAGTGCCGCGACCGGGTACGAGCAGTACTTC
CDR3: CSAATGYEQYF

size: NA
J: TRBJ2-3
V: TRBV25-1
D: NA
DNA: TGTGCCAGCAGTGACCCCGGAGTGGTTACGCAGTATTTT
CDR3: CASSDPGVVTQYF

size: NA
J: TRBJ1-1
V: TRBV27
D: NA
DNA: TGTGCCACCCGCGAAATTGACGGGAACACTGAAGCTTTCTTT
CDR3: CATREIDGNTEAFF

size: NA
J: TRBJ2-1
V: TRBV9
D: TRBD2
DNA: TGTGCCAGCAGCGTAAGCGGGGGCCAGTACAATGAGCAGTTCTTC
CDR3: CASSVSGGQYNEQFF

size: NA
J: TRBJ2-7
V: TRBV5-6
D: NA
DNA: TGTGCCAGCAGCTTGATCCAGGAGCAGTACTTC
CDR3: CASSLIQEQYF

size: NA
J: TRBJ2-7
V: TRBV5-4
D: NA
DNA: TGTGCCAGCAGCTCCAACACTGGATACGAGCAGTACTTC
CDR3: CASSSNTGYEQYF

size: NA
J: TRBJ2-1
V: TRBV2
D: NA
DNA: TGTGCCAGCACCGGTAATGAGCAGTTCTTC
CDR3: CASTGNEQFF

size: few
J: TRBJ1-4
V: TRBV4-1
D: NA
DNA: TGCGCCAGCAGGGGATCGGGTGAAAAACTGTTTTTT
CDR3: CASRGSGEKLFF

size: NA
J: TRBJ2-2
V: TRBV29-1
D: TRBD2
DNA: TGCAGCGTGGCGACTAGCGGGAGAAGGGAGCTGTTTTTT
CDR3: CSVATSGRRELFF

size: NA
J: TRBJ2-7
V: TRBV12-5
D: TRBD2
DNA: TGTGCTAGTGCGCTAGCGGGAGTAAGGGTGGACGAGCAGTACTTC
CDR3: CASALAGVRVDEQYF

size: NA
J: TRBJ2-7
V: TRBV11-2
D: NA
DNA: TGTGCCAGCAGCTTTTTGGGTTACGAGCAGTACTTC
CDR3: CASSFLGYEQYF

size: NA
J: TRBJ2-7
V: TRBV11-1
D: TRBD2
DNA: TGTGCCAGCGCCGGTGGGAGGGGCCCTACCTACGAGCAGTACTTC
CDR3: CASAGGRGPTYEQYF

size: NA
J: TRBJ2-1
V: TRBV11-1
D: NA
DNA: TGTGCCAGCAGCTCCCCCCAGTCCAATGAGCAGTTCTTC
CDR3: CASSSPQSNEQFF

size: NA
J: TRBJ2-1
V: TRBV29-1
D: NA
DNA: TGCAGCGTGACAGAGCGAGGCAATGAGCAGTTCTTC
CDR3: CSVTERGNEQFF

size: NA
J: TRBJ1-4
V: TRBV7-9
D: NA
DNA: TGTGCCAGCAGCTTGACAGATCGTAATGAAAAACTGTTTTTT
CDR3: CASSLTDRNEKLFF

size: NA
J: TRBJ2-3
V: TRBV29-1
D: TRBD1
DNA: TGCAGCGTTGGGGGACAGGGCGTGATGGATACGCAGTATTTT
CDR3: CSVGGQGVMDTQYF

size: NA
J: TRBJ2-1
V: TRBV27
D: TRBD2
DNA: TGTGCTAGCGGGCTAGCCTCCTACAATGAGCAGTTCTTC
CDR3: CASGLASYNEQFF

size: few
J: TRBJ2-5
V: TRBV29-1
D: NA
DNA: TGCAGCGTTGTTATCATATCGCGGGAGACCCAGTACTTC
CDR3: CSVVIISRETQYF

size: NA
J: TRBJ2-1
V: TRBV7-6
D: NA
DNA: TGTGCCAGCAGCTACGGGACTGCAAATGAGCAGTTCTTC
CDR3: CASSYGTANEQFF

size: NA
J: TRBJ2-7
V: TRBV21-1
D: NA
DNA: TGTGCCAGCAGCAAAGTTGGACACCCCTACGAGCAGTACTTC
CDR3: CASSKVGHPYEQYF

size: once
J: TRBJ2-3
V: TRBV5-6
D: NA
DNA: TGTGCCAGCAGCGGACTTAACACAGATACGCAGTATTTT
CDR3: CASSGLNTDTQYF

size: NA
J: TRBJ1-1
V: TRBV29-1
D: NA
DNA: TGCAGCGTCGAAACGGACCCCGGAGCTTTCTTT
CDR3: CSVETDPGAFF

size: NA
J: TRBJ2-7
V: TRBV6-5
D: NA
DNA: TGTGCCAGCAGTTTATTCGGCGGCGGAACCTACGAGCAGTACTTC
CDR3: CASSLFGGGTYEQYF

size: NA
J: TRBJ2-1
V: TRBV11-2
D: NA
DNA: TGTGCCAGCAGCTTATGGGTTGCGGGTGAGCAGTTCTTC
CDR3: CASSLWVAGEQFF

size: NA
J: TRBJ2-7
V: TRBV9
D: TRBD1
DNA: TGTGCCAGCAGCCCCCATCAGGGGGCAACCTACGAGCAGTACTTC
CDR3: CASSPHQGATYEQYF

size: NA
J: TRBJ1-1
V: TRBV6-5
D: NA
DNA: TGTGCCAGCAGTAACGGACAGTACACTGAAGCTTTCTTT
CDR3: CASSNGQYTEAFF

size: NA
J: TRBJ2-4
V: TRBV2
D: TRBD2
DNA: TGTGCCAGCAGCGCGGGACTACCAAGGGGCAAAAACATTCAGTACTTC
CDR3: CASSAGLPRGKNIQYF

size: NA
J: TRBJ2-1
V: TRBV13
D: TRBD1
DNA: TGTGCCAGCAGCCCACGGACAGGGGGCTTCGATGAGCAGTTCTTC
CDR3: CASSPRTGGFDEQFF

size: NA
J: TRBJ2-1
V: TRBV29-1
D: NA
DNA: TGCAGCGTTGATGGGCGACAGGAAATCTCCTACAATGAGCAGTTCTTC
CDR3: CSVDGRQEISYNEQFF

size: NA
J: TRBJ2-2
V: TRBV27
D: NA
DNA: TGTGCCAGCAGTCTAGCCCGGGGTGGCACCGGGGAGCTGTTTTTT
CDR3: CASSLARGGTGELFF

size: NA
J: TRBJ1-3
V: TRBV5-6
D: NA
DNA: TGTGCCAGCAGCTTCGCAGGCGCTGGAAACACCATATATTTT
CDR3: CASSFAGAGNTIYF

size: NA
J: TRBJ2-7
V: TRBV5-1
D: TRBD1
DNA: TGCGCCAGCAGCGAAGGGACAGGGACGGCCTACGAGCAGTACTTC
CDR3: CASSEGTGTAYEQYF

size: NA
J: TRBJ1-1
V: TRBV27
D: NA
DNA: TGTGCCAGCAGTTTATTCGGGAACACTGAAGCTTTCTTT
CDR3: CASSLFGNTEAFF

size: NA
J: TRBJ2-7
V: TRBV4-1
D: NA
DNA: TGCGCCAGCAGCCCCGGGGGATTAGCGGCCTCCTACGAGCAGTACTTC
CDR3: CASSPGGLAASYEQYF

size: NA
J: TRBJ2-7
V: TRBV4-1
D: TRBD2
DNA: TGCGCCAGCAGCCAAGTGTCGGGACTAGCGCCCTACGAGCAGTACTTC
CDR3: CASSQVSGLAPYEQYF

size: NA
J: TRBJ2-4
V: TRBV7-9
D: TRBD2
DNA: TGTGCCAGCAGCCCCGGGACTAGCGGATTTCTAGCCAAAAACATTCAGTACTTC
CDR3: CASSPGTSGFLAKNIQYF

size: NA
J: TRBJ1-1
V: TRBV18
D: NA
DNA: TGTGCCAGCTCACCAAACAGGGTAAGAGTAGCTTTCTTT
CDR3: CASSPNRVRVAFF

size: NA
J: TRBJ2-7
V: TRBV6-5
D: NA
DNA: TGTGCCAGCAGTTACTCGAGAGGGGTCTACGAGCAGTACTTC
CDR3: CASSYSRGVYEQYF

size: NA
J: TRBJ2-7
V: TRBV4-2
D: TRBD2
DNA: TGTGCCAGCAGCCAAGATAGATCGAGCGGGGGGTTATCCTACGAGCAGTACTTC
CDR3: CASSQDRSSGGLSYEQYF

size: NA
J: TRBJ2-5
V: TRBV7-9
D: NA
DNA: TGTGCCAGCAGCTTGTCACAGCAAGAGACCCAGTACTTC
CDR3: CASSLSQQETQYF

size: once
J: TRBJ2-3
V: TRBV2
D: TRBD2
DNA: TGTGCCTTCACTCGGGGGGAACCACCCAGCACAGATACGCAGTATTTT
CDR3: CAFTRGEPPSTDTQYF

size: NA
J: TRBJ2-3
V: TRBV27
D: NA
DNA: TGTGCCAGCAGTTTATTACGGAGCACAGATACGCAGTATTTT
CDR3: CASSLLRSTDTQYF

size: NA
J: TRBJ2-1
V: TRBV18
D: NA
DNA: TGTGCCAGCTCACTAACGGGACCGTACAATGAGCAGTTCTTC
CDR3: CASSLTGPYNEQFF

size: NA
J: TRBJ2-1
V: TRBV28
D: NA
DNA: TGTGCCAGCAGTTCTCTGGGCTCCTACAATGAGCAGTTCTTC
CDR3: CASSSLGSYNEQFF

size: NA
J: TRBJ1-4
V: TRBV4-2
D: NA
DNA: TGTGCCAGCAGCCAAGATGCACGGGGGCTGTTTTTT
CDR3: CASSQDARGLFF

size: NA
J: TRBJ2-7
V: TRBV4-1
D: TRBD2
DNA: TGCGCCAGCAGCCAAGATCTAGGGACTAGCGAGCAGTACTTC
CDR3: CASSQDLGTSEQYF